Below, 14 T cell receptor beta chains from the same sample are listed, as sequenced in a study of T-cell reconstitution after alpha-beta-depleted transplantation in children. Unique molecular identifiers tagged the TCRbeta library. TCRdb used MiXCR to reprocess the PCR reads, holding one entry per CDR3 protein. The table lists about 690,000 distinct CDR3 sequences, over 15% of them singletons. The sequenced sample was PBMCs from the stem cell graft donor, obtained from the stem cell graft. These receptors came from a human donor who donated a stem cell graft to a child with acute myeloid leukemia.

The table lists this clonotype with many counts. The V gene is TRBV7-3, the J gene TRBJ2-3; 11 nucleotides match TRBD1. Germline assignment: CDR1 SGHTA and CDR2 FQGTGA. The V gene end was trimmed by 5 bases and the J gene end by 4 bases; junction bases not matched to a gene: 5. The CDR3 loop spans 15 amino acids. CDR3 DNA: TGTGCCAGCAGCCCGAGGACAGGGGGCCCAGATACGCAGTATTTT. This translates into CASSPRTGGPDTQYF.

As concerns this clonotype: A single base separates this from a much larger clone, so it may be a read error. This chain uses TRBV6-2 or TRBV6-3 with TRBJ2-3, with TRBD2 identical over 9 bases. Germline values: CDR1 MNHEY, CDR2 SVGEGT. The length of the CDR3 is 17 residues. The CDR3 is CASSPLTSGHFTDTRYF. The CDR3, as DNA: TGTGCCAGCAGTCCCCTAACTAGCGGGCATTTCACAGATACGCGGTATTTT.

The chain joins TRBV7-9 to TRBJ2-5; D is ambiguous. The CDR3 has 13 amino acids. CDR1 SEHNR and CDR2 FQNEAQ come from the germline V gene (reference sequence). The V end lost 6 bases, the J end lost 5 bases, and 13 bases lay between the germline ends. The CDR3 DNA reads as TGTGCCAGCAGTCCAGATGCCGGGGAGACCCAGTACTTC. It codes for CASSPDAGETQYF.

This clonotype was seen a handful of times. Here the CDR3 reads CASSSNILGGELFF. The CDR3 DNA follows: TGTGCCAGCAGTTCCAATATACTAGGCGGGGAGCTGTTTTTT. The V gene is TRBV6-5, the J gene TRBJ2-2; a possible D gene is TRBD2 (5 bases). The V gene lost 4 bases and the J gene lost 7 bases, with 13 bases spanning the gap. From germline, CDR1 is MNHEY and CDR2 SVGAGI. This CDR3 is 14 amino acids long.

As to this clonotype: An end of the junction does not agree with germline; a read error may underlie this. The V gene is TRBV20-1, the J gene TRBJ1-4; no clear D gene. This CDR3 comprises 16 residues. The germline V gene encodes CDR1 DFQATT and CDR2 SNEGSKA (reference sequence). CDR3 sequence: CCAIIRTEATNEKLFF. CDR3 in DNA: TGCTGTGCTATTATCCGGACTGAGGCAACTAATGAAAAACTGTTTTTT.

This clonotype was seen ten or more times. The chain joins TRBV29-1 to TRBJ2-7; the D gene is possibly TRBD2 (6 bases). Germline lookup yields CDR1 SQVTM and CDR2 ANQGSEA. Trimming removed 3 bases at V and 6 bases at J, with 15 bases between. This CDR3 has 13 amino acids. DNA of the CDR3: TGCAGCGTTGAGGCCCAGGGAGGACGCGAGCAGTACTTC. It specifies CSVEAQGGREQYF.

Concerning this clonotype: Since a much larger clone is just one base distant, this may be a read error. This chain uses TRBV5-6 with TRBJ2-7; 8 bases match TRBD1. CDR1 and CDR2 (germline): SGHDT, YYEEEE. The CDR3 length is 16 residues. In DNA form, the CDR3 reads TGTGCCAGCAGCTTGGGAGCAGGGGGCCCCAGTCACGACCAGTACGTC. Translation: CASSLGAGGPSHDQYV.

The chain has TRBV11-2 and TRBJ2-7; 10 bases agree with TRBD1. The CDR3 extends over 15 amino acids. Germline V gives CDR1 SGHAT, CDR2 FQNNGV. V lost 5 bases, J lost 4 bases, and 8 bases stayed unmatched. In DNA form, the CDR3 reads TGTGCCAGCAGCCCAAACGACAGGGGGCAATACGAGCAGTACTTC. Translating gives CASSPNDRGQYEQYF.

This clonotype appeared a few times. The chain couples TRBV12-3 or TRBV12-4 to TRBJ1-2; possibly TRBD1 for D (5 bases). The CDR3 runs to 14 residues. Trimming took 5 bases from V and 4 from J, leaving 14 bases between them. CDR3 region: CASSGGMGLYGYTF. The CDR3 DNA follows: TGTGCCAGCAGTGGGGGGATGGGCCTCTATGGCTACACCTTC.

Only a few counts were recorded for this clonotype. This chain links TRBV20-1 with TRBJ2-1; D might be TRBD2 (6 bases). Trimming left V 5 bases short and J 7 bases short, with 18 bases between. The CDR3 loop spans 14 amino acids. Germline V lookup: CDR1 DFQATT, CDR2 SNEGSKA (reference sequence). The CDR3 is CSAYPGAGGNEQFF. CDR3 DNA: TGCAGTGCTTATCCGGGAGCGGGTGGGAATGAGCAGTTCTTC.

This clonotype came up a few times. The chain is built from TRBV12-3 or TRBV12-4 and TRBJ2-2; TRBD2 is a possible D gene (6 bases). The CDR3 is 13 amino acids. V shed 7 bases and J shed 10 bases, with 16 bases lying between them. DNA for the CDR3: TGTGCCAGCACCCAGTGGGGACTTAAGGAGCTGTTTTTT. Translated: CASTQWGLKELFF.

The V gene is TRBV20-1, the J gene TRBJ1-4; no clear D. V dropped 0 bases and J dropped 8 bases, with 13 bases sitting between them. CDR3 size: 14 residues. Germline V gene lookup returns CDR1 DFQATT and CDR2 SNEGSKA (reference sequence). Written as DNA, the CDR3 is TGCAGTGCTAGAGATGTGGAGGGTTGGGAAAAACTGTTTTTT. As protein: CSARDVEGWEKLFF.

This clonotype was recorded many times. The V and J genes are TRBV20-1 and TRBJ2-5, with unresolved D. Germline CDR1 reads DFQATT; CDR2 reads SNEGSKA (reference sequence). There are 13 residues in the CDR3. V lost 1 base and J lost 5, with 11 bases in between. DNA for the CDR3: TGCAGTGCTAGAGGGGTGATGGGGGAGACCCAGTACTTC. Translating it yields CSARGVMGETQYF.

Only a few counts were recorded for this clonotype. The chain carries TRBV20-1 and TRBJ1-5, with 8 bases that match TRBD1. In germline, CDR1 is DFQATT, CDR2 SNEGSKA (reference sequence). The CDR3 consists of 13 residues. V lost 6 bases and J lost 5; bases outside the gene matches: 6. The CDR3 protein is CSARGRWDQPQHF. For the CDR3, the DNA is TGCAGTGCCAGGGGGCGTTGGGATCAGCCCCAGCATTTT.